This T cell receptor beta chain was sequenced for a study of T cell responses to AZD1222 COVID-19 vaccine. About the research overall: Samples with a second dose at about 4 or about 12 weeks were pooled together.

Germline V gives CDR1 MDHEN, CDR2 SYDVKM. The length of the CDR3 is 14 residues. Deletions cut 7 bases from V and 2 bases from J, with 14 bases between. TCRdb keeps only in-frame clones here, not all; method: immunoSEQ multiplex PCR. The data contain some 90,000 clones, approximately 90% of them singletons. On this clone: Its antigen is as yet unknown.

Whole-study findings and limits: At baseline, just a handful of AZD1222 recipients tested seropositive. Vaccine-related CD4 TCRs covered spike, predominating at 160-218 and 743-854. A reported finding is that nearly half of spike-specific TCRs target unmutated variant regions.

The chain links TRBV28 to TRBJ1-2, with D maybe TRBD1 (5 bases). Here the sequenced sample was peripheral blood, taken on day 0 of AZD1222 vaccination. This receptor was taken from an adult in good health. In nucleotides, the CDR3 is TGTGCCAGCACCCCCGTCGACAGCAACTATGGCTACACCTTC. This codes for CASTPVDSNYGYTF.